This is a list of T cell receptor beta chains from one sample in a study of graft-versus-host responses after intestinal transplantation. The method was immunoSEQ multiplex PCR; TCRdb's version includes in-frame clones alone and lacks a portion of them. Of roughly 30,000 clones detected, around 83% appear once; the ten largest clones hold approximately 20%. No antigen is known for these receptors. This specimen was unstimulated CD8+ T cells sorted from spleen or lymph node cells, taken before intestinal transplant. The receptor set was obtained from a human donor who received an intestinal transplant. CDR3s include the opening cysteine and the closing phenylalanine or tryptophan. The D gene is left open where the match is weak. Clone size is shown for a subset of rows, as once, few, many or a class of expanded clone.

>TRBV21-1|NA|NA|TRBJ2-7
CASSKGRGAYEQYF
TGTGCCAGCAGCAAAGGCCGGGGGGCCTACGAGCAGTACTTC
>TRBV7-3|NA|NA|TRBJ2-1
CASSPKGQGYNEQFF
TGTGCCAGCAGCCCAAAGGGGCAGGGCTACAATGAGCAGTTCTTC
>TRBV29-1|NA|TRBD2|TRBJ2-1
CSVVGGTRYNEQFF
TGCAGCGTTGTGGGTGGGACTAGATACAATGAGCAGTTCTTC
>TRBV27|few|TRBD1|TRBJ2-7
CASKTTGGWNEQYF
TGTGCCAGCAAAACGACAGGGGGCTGGAACGAGCAGTACTTC
>TRBV27|NA|TRBD2|TRBJ2-3
CASSPVAGLRTDTQYF
TGTGCCAGCAGTCCCGTAGCGGGACTGCGCACAGATACGCAGTATTTT
>TRBV7-7|NA|TRBD2|TRBJ2-5
CASRTGTRRETQYF
TGTGCCAGCAGAACCGGGACTAGGAGAGAGACCCAGTACTTC
>TRBV28|NA|NA|TRBJ1-6
CASSFAGGVGSPLHF
TGTGCCAGCAGCTTTGCTGGGGGGGTGGGTTCACCCCTCCACTTT
>TRBV27|NA|TRBD1|TRBJ2-7
CASSFTGGEQYF
TGTGCCAGCAGTTTCACAGGGGGGGAGCAGTACTTC
>TRBV19|NA|TRBD2|TRBJ2-7
CASIVFSGSFHEQYF
TGTGCCAGTATCGTCTTTAGCGGGAGTTTCCACGAGCAGTACTTC
>TRBV7-9|NA|NA|TRBJ1-4
CASSPSYLEEKLFF
TGTGCCAGCAGCCCGAGCTATTTGGAGGAAAAACTGTTTTTT
>TRBV10-2|NA|NA|TRBJ2-3
CASSLGDTDTQYF
TGCGCCAGCAGTCTCGGGGACACAGATACGCAGTATTTT